The present TCR beta chain was sequenced within a study of control samples from healthy donors and cancer patients. Assay used: immunoSEQ multiplex PCR; TCRdb lists only in-frame clones, some missing. The repertoire holds 150,000 to 200,000 clones, with around 88% as singletons. Sequenced input: blood. This clonotype was sampled from a man in his late teens or twenties in good health.

The CDR3 spells CASSEGGDHTQYF. The CDR3 DNA reads TGCGCCAGCAGTGAGGGCGGGGACCATACGCAGTATTTT. The V gene is TRBV5-1, the J gene TRBJ2-3, with D maybe TRBD2 (6 bases). Germline CDR1 is SGHRS and CDR2 is YFSETQ. V gave up 5 bases and J gave up 7 bases, with 14 bases separating them. The CDR3 covers 13 residues.